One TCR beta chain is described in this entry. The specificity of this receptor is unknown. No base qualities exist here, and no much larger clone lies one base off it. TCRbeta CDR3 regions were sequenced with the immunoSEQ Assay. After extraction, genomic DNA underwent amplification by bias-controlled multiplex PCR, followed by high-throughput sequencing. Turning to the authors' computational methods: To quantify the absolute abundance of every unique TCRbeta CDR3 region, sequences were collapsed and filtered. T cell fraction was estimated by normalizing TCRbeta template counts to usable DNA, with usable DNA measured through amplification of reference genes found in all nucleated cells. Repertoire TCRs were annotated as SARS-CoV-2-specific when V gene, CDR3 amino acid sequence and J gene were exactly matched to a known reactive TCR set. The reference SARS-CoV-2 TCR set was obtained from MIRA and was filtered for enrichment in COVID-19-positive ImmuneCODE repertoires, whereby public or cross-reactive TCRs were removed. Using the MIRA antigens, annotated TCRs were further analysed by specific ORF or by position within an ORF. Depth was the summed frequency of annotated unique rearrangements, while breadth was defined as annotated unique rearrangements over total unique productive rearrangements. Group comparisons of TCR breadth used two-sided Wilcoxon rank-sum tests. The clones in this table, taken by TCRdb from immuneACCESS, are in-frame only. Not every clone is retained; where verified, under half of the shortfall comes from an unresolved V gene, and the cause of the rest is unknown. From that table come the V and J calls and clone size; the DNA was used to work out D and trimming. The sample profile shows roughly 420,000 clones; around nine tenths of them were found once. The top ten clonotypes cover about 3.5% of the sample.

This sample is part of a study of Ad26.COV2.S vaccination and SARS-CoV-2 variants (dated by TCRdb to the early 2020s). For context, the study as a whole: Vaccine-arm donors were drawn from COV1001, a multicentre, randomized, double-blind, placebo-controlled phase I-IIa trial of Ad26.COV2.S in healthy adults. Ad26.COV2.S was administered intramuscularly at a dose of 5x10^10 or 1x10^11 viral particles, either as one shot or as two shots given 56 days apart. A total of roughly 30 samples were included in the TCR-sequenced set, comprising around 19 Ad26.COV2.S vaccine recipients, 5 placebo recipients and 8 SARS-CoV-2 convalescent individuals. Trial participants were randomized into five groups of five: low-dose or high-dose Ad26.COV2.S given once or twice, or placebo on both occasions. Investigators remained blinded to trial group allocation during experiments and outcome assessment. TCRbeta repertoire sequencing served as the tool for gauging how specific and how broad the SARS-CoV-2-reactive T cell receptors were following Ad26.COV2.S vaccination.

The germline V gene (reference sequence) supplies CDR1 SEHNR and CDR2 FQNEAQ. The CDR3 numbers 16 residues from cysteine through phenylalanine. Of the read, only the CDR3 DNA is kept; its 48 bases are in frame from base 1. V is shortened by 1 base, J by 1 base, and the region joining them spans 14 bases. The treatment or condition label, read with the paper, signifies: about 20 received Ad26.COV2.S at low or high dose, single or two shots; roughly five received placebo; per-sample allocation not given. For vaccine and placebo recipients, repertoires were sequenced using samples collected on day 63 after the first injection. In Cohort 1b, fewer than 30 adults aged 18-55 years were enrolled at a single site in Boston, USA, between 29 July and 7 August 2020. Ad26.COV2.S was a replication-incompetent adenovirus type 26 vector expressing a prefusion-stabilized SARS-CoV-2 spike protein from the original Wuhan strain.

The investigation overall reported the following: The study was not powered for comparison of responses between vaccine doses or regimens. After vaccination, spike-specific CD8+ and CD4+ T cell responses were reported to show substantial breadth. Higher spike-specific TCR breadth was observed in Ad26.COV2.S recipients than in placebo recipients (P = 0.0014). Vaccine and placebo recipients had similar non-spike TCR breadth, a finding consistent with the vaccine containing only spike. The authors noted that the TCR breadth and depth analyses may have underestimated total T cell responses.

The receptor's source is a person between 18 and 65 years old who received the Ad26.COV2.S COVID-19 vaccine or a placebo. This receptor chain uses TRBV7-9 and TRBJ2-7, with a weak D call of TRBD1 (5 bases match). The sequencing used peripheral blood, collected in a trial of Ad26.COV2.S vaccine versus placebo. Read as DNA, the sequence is TGTGCCAGCAGCTTAGGGAGCCCAGGGAATTCCTACGAGCAGTACTTC. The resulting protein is CASSLGSPGNSYEQYF.